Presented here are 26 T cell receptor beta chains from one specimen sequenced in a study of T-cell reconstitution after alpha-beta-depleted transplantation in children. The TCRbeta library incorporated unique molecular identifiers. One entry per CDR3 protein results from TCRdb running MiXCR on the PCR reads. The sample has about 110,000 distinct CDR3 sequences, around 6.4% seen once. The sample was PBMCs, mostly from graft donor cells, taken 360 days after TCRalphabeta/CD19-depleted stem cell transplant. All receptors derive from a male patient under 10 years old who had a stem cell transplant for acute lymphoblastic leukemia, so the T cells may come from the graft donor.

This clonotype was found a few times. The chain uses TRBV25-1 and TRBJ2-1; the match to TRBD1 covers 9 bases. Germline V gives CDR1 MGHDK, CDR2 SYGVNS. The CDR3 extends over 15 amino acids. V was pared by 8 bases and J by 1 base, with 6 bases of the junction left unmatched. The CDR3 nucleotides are TGTGCCAGCTCCTGGGGACAGGGATCCTACAATGAGCAGTTCTTC. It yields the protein CASSWGQGSYNEQFF.

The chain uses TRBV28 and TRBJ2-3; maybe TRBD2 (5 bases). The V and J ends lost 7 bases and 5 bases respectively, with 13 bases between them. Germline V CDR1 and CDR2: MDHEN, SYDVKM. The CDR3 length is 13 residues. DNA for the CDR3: TGTGCCAGCATCCCTCCACGGGGAGATACGCAGTATTTT. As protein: CASIPPRGDTQYF.

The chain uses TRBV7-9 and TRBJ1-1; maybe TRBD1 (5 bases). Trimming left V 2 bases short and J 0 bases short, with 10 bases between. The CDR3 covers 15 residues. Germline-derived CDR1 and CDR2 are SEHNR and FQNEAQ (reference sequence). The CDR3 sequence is CASSLTRGMNTEAFF. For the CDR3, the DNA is TGTGCCAGCAGCTTAACTCGGGGCATGAACACTGAAGCTTTCTTT.

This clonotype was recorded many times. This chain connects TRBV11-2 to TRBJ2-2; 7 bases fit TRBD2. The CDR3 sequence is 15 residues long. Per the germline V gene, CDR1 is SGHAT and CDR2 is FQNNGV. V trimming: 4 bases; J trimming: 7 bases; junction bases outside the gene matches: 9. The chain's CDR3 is CASSSRGGENGELFF. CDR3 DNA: TGTGCCAGCAGCTCCCGGGGAGGGGAAAACGGGGAGCTGTTTTTT.

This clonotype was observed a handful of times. Written as DNA, the CDR3 is TGTGCCAGCAGTTACTCCGGGACAGAGAGTAGGGGGGGAGAGACCCAGTACTTC. It translates to CASSYSGTESRGGETQYF. The rearrangement joins TRBV6-5 to TRBJ2-5, with D perhaps TRBD1 or TRBD2 (7 bases each). Germline V gene data show CDR1 as MNHEY and CDR2 as SVGAGI. The V end lost 0 bases, the J end lost 4 bases, and 21 bases lay between the germline ends. This CDR3 is 18 amino acids long.

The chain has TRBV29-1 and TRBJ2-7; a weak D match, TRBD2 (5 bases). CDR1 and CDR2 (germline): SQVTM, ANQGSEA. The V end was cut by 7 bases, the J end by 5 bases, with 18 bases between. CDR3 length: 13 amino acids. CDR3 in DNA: TGCAGCGGCCTCCGAGGGATCTCGGACGAGCAGTACTTC. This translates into CSGLRGISDEQYF.

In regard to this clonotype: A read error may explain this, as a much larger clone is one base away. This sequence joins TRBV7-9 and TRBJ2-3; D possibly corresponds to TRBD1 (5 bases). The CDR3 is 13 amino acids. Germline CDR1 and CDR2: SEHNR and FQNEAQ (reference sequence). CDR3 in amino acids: CASSFRQTDMQYF. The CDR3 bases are TGTGCCAGCAGCTTCAGACAGACAGATATGCAGTATTTT. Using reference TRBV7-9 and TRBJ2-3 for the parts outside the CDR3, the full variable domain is DTGVSQNPRHKITKRGQNVTFRCDPISEHNRLYWYRQTLGQGPEFLTYFQNEAQLEKSRLLSDRFSAERPKGSFSTLEIQRTEQGDSAMYLCASSFRQTDMQYFGPGTRLTVL.

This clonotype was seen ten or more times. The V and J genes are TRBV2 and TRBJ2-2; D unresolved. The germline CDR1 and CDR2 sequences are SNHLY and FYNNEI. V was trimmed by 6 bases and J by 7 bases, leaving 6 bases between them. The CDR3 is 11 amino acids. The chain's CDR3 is CASRVHGELFF. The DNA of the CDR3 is TGTGCCAGCAGAGTGCACGGGGAGCTGTTTTTT.

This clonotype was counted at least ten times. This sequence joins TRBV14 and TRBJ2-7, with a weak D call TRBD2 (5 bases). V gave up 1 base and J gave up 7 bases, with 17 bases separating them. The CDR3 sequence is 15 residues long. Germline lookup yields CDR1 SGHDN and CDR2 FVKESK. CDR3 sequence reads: CASSQARGMVWEQYF. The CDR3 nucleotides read TGTGCCAGCAGCCAAGCCCGGGGAATGGTTTGGGAGCAGTACTTC.

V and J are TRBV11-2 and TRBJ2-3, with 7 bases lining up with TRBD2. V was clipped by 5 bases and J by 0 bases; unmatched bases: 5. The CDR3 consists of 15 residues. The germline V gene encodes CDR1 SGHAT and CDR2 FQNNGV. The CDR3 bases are TGTGCCAGCAGCAACCTAGCGGACAGCACAGATACGCAGTATTTT. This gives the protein CASSNLADSTDTQYF.

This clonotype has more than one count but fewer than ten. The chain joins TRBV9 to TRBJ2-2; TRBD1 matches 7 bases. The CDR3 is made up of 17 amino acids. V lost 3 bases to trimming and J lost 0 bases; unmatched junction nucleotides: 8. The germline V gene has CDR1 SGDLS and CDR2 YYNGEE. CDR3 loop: CASSEDTQGANTGELFF. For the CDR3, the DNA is TGTGCCAGCAGCGAAGATACTCAGGGGGCGAACACCGGGGAGCTGTTTTTT.

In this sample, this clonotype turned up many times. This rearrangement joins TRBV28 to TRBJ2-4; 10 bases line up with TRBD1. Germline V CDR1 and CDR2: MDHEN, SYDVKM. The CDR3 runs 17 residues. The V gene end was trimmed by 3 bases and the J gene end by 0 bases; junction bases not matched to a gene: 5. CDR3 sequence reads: CASSFRDRGLAKNIQYF. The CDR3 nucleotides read TGTGCCAGCAGTTTCCGGGACAGGGGACTAGCCAAAAACATTCAGTACTTC. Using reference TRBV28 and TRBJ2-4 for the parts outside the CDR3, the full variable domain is DVKVTQSSRYLVKRTGEKVFLECVQDMDHENMFWYRQDPGLGLRLIYFSYDVKMKEKGDIPEGYSVSREKKERFSLILESASTNQTSMYLCASSFRDRGLAKNIQYFGAGTRLSVL.

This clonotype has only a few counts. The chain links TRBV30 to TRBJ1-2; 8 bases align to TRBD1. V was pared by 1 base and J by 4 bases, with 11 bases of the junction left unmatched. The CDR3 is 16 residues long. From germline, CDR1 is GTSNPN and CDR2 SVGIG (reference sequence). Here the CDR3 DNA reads TGTGCCTGGAGTGGGAACAGGGGGATCTTCATCTATGGCTACACCTTC. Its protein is CAWSGNRGIFIYGYTF.

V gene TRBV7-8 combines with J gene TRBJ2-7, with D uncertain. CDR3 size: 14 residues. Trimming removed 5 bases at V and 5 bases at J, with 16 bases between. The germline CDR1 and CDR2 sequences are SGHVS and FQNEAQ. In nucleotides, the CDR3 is TGTGCCAGCAGCCCCCTGGGGTTTTCCCACGAGCAGTACTTC. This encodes CASSPLGFSHEQYF.

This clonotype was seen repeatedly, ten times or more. CDR3: CASRSTGFGGYTF. The DNA for the CDR3 is TGTGCCAGCAGGTCGACAGGGTTTGGAGGCTACACCTTC. This chain links TRBV5-5 with TRBJ1-2; TRBD1 matches at 7 bases. Germline lookup yields CDR1 SGHKS and CDR2 YYEKEE (reference sequence). V shed 5 bases and J 8 bases; nucleotides not matched to a gene: 9. The CDR3 runs 13 residues. Full variable domain (missing parts from reference TRBV5-5 and TRBJ1-2): DAGVTQSPTHLIKTRGQQVTLRCSPISGHKSVSWYQQVLGQGPQFIFQYYEKEERGRGNFPDRFSARQFPNYSSELNVNALLLGDSALYLCASRSTGFGGYTFGSGTRLTVV.

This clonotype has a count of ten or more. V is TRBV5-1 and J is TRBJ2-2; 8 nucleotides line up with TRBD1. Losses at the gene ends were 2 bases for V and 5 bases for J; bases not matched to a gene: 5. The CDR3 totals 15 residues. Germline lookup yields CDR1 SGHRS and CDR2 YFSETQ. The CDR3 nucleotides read TGCGCCAGCAGCTTAAGGACAGGGAGTACCGGGGAGCTGTTTTTT. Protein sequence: CASSLRTGSTGELFF.

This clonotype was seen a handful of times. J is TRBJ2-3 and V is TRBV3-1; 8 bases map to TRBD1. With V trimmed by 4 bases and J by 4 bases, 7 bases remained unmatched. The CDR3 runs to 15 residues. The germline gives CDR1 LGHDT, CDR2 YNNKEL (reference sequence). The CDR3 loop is CASSPNRGTADTQYF. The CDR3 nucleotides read TGTGCCAGCAGCCCGAACAGGGGGACGGCAGATACGCAGTATTTT.

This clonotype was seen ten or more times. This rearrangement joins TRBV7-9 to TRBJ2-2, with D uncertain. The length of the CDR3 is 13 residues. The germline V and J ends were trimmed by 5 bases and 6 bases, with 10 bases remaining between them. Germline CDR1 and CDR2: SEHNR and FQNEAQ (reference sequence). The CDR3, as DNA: TGTGCCAGCAGCAAGACAATCCCCGGGGAGCTGTTTTTT. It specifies CASSKTIPGELFF.

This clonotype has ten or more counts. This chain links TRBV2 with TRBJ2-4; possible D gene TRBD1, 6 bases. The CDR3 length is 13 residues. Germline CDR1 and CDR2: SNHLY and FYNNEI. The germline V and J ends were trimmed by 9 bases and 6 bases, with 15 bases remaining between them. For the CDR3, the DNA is TGTGCCAGTCGAAGGGGCAGGGGAAACATTCAGTACTTC. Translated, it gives CASRRGRGNIQYF.

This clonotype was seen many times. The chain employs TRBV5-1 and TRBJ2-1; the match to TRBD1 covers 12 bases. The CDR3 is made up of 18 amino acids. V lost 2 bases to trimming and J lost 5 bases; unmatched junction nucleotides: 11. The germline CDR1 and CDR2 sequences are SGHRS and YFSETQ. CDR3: CASSFRTRDRGLDNEQFF. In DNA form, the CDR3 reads TGCGCCAGCAGCTTTCGTACCCGGGACAGGGGGCTTGACAATGAGCAGTTCTTC.

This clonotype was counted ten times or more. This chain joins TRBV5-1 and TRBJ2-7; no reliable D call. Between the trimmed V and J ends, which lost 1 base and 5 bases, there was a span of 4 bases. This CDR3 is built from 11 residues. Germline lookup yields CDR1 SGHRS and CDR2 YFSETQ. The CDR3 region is CASSLHNEQYF. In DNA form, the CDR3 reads TGCGCCAGCAGCTTGCACAACGAGCAGTACTTC.

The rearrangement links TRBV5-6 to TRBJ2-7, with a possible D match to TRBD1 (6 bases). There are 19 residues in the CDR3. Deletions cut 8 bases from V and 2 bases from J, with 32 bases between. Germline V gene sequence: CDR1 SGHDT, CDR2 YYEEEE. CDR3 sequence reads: CARGSRFLSQGWPTYEQYF. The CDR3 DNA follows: TGTGCCAGGGGCTCCCGGTTCCTATCACAGGGATGGCCTACCTACGAGCAGTACTTC.

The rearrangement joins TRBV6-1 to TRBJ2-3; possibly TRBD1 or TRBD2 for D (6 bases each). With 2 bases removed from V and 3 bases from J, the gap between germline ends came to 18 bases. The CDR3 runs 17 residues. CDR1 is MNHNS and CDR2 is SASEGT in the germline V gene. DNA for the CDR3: TGTGCCAGCAGTGAATGGGTAGTAGGGGGGATAACAGATACGCAGTATTTT. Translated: CASSEWVVGGITDTQYF.

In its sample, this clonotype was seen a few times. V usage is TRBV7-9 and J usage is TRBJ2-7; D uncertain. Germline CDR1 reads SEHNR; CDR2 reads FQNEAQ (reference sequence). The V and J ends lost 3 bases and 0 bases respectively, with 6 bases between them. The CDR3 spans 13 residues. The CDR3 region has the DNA TGTGCCAGCAGCTTCGACCCCTCCTACGAGCAGTACTTC. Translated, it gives CASSFDPSYEQYF.

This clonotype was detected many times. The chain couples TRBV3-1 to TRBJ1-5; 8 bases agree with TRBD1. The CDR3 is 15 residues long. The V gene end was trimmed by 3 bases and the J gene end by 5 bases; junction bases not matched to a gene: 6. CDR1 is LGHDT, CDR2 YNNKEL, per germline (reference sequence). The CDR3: CASSHKTGEDQPQHF. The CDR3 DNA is TGTGCCAGCAGCCATAAGACAGGGGAGGATCAGCCCCAGCATTTT.

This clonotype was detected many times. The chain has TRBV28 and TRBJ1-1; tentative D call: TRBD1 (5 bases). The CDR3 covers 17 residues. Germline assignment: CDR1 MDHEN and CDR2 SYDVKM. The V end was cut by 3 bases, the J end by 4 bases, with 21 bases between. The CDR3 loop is CASSFSFENSGTTEAFF. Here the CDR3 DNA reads TGTGCCAGCAGTTTTTCATTCGAAAACTCCGGGACCACTGAAGCTTTCTTT.